Here is one TCR beta chain with its context. Its cognate antigen has yet to be identified. Within one base of it there is no much larger clone, and no base qualities were kept. RNA was extracted using the RNeasy kit, and about 0.5 to 1 microgram was reverse transcribed with random hexamers. TCR beta CDR3 regions were amplified with the immunoSEQ multiplex PCR assay covering 54 Vbeta and 13 Jbeta segments. To correct PCR amplification bias, a synthetic template baseline was used for both primer optimization and computational correction. The authors' pipeline ran thus. Reads were annotated to V, D and J genes per IMGT and analyzed with immunoSEQ Analyzer, keeping only productive sequences. Clonality was computed as one minus Shannon entropy normalized by log2 of the number of productive unique sequences. For each patient and control, public and private clones were evaluated within the 100 most prevalent clones. Susac-specific clones were defined as absent from healthy and MS cohorts, around 970 published viral clones and other ImmuneACCESS disease sequences. Using fastp trimming at Q25 and MiXCR clonotype assembly, TCRdb reanalyzed the public sequencing data and kept in-frame beta chains. Each entry is one CDR3 protein sequence, shown with its most common DNA and genes. TCRdb, rather than the study authors, made the V and J calls. The table for this sample lists tens of thousands of distinct CDR3 sequences; roughly 95% of them were counted only once. Together, the top ten hold roughly 0.68% of the sample.

This specimen belongs to a study of CD8 T cells in Susac syndrome (dated by TCRdb to between 2017 and 2020). In terms of the full investigation: Among the sequenced Susac syndrome patients, roughly six had clinically active disease and about eight were in clinical remission. CD8+ T cell repertoire clonality was compared between 12 healthy donors, some 14 Susac syndrome patients and some 15 multiple sclerosis patients. The study used repertoire sequencing to test whether antigen drove CD8+ T cell activation and differentiation in Susac syndrome. At the time of blood withdrawal, Susac syndrome patients were either therapy-naive, taking corticosteroids (with some also receiving IVIg), or on IVIg alone.

The CDR3 starts with the cysteine, ends with the phenylalanine, and has 15 residues. Only the CDR3 part of the read is kept: 45 bases, read in frame from the first base. CDR1 and CDR2 were assigned from the germline V gene as MDHEN and SYDVKM. V loses 6 bases at its end and J loses 7 bases; junction bases beyond the gene matches: 13. Peripheral blood CD8+ and CD4+ T cells from healthy donors, Susac syndrome patients and multiple sclerosis patients were profiled by high-throughput TCR beta sequencing. The Susac syndrome patients fulfilled recently defined diagnostic criteria for definite or probable disease. Bulk CD8+ and CD4+ T cells were purified magnetically by negative isolation, whereas CD8+ TEMRA cells were enriched by FACS. Blood was drawn into EDTA tubes, processed within 24 hours, and PBMCs were isolated by density gradient centrifugation. PBMCs intended for TCR sequencing were cryopreserved in liquid nitrogen and thawed later in a water bath at 37 degrees C. The sorted or isolated CD4+, CD8+ and CD8+ TEMRA cells had a purity of 90% or higher.

Paper-wide results and their limitations: Susac syndrome CD8+ repertoires showed clonal expansion, highest in CD8+ TEMRA cells and greater in clinically active than remitting patients. The study acknowledged that relatively few individuals were included in the TCR sequencing and HLA analysis. More than 15 Susac-specific public clones were identified in the total CD8+ repertoire, and several Susac-specific public clones were identified in the CD8+ TEMRA repertoire.

The sequenced sample consisted of CD8+ T cells from PBMCs. This chain joins TRBV28 to TRBJ1-1, with 8 central nucleotides matching TRBD1. This TCR was sampled from a human donor with Susac syndrome. For the CDR3, the sequence is CASSPDRDRPFEAFF. The nucleotide sequence is TGTGCCAGCAGCCCCGACCGGGACAGGCCCTTTGAAGCTTTCTTT.